The 14 T cell receptor beta chains in this list originate from one sample, sequenced in a study of T cell changes during pregnancy in multiple sclerosis. The repertoire was sequenced with immunoSEQ multiplex PCR; TCRdb's copy has only in-frame clones and lacks some. The table lists 47,000 or so clones, approximately 90% of them singletons. Sample: peripheral blood, taken in the first trimester of pregnancy. Every receptor here comes from a female donor with multiple sclerosis, enrolled in a pregnancy study.

The chain uses TRBV18 and TRBJ2-7; TRBD2 agrees at 13 bases. Germline-derived CDR1 and CDR2 are KGHSH and LQKENI. V dropped 6 bases and J dropped 0; count of bases not matched to a gene: 5. The CDR3 consists of 16 residues. The CDR3 here is CASSEGLAGISYEQYF. The CDR3 DNA is TGTGCCAGCTCTGAGGGACTAGCGGGGATCTCCTACGAGCAGTACTTC. The complete variable domain, with remaining parts taken from reference TRBV18 and TRBJ2-7, reads NAGVMQNPRHLVRRRGQEARLRCSPMKGHSHVYWYRQLPEEGLKFMVYLQKENIIDESGMPKERFSAEFPKEGPSILRIQQVVRGDSAAYFCASSEGLAGISYEQYFGPGTRLTVT.

This clone came up once. The chain recombines TRBV6-5 with TRBJ1-5; D gene unclear. CDR3 length: 13 amino acids. Trimming left V 2 bases short and J 4 bases short, with 6 bases between. Germline assignment: CDR1 MNHEY and CDR2 SVGAGI. The CDR3 sequence: CASSYGANQPQHF. The CDR3 DNA sequence: TGTGCCAGCAGTTACGGAGCTAATCAGCCCCAGCATTTT.

This clone is a singleton in its sample. The rearrangement uses TRBV7-8 and TRBJ2-1, with 11 bases fitting TRBD2. V was clipped by 4 bases and J by 2 bases; unmatched bases: 1. CDR3 length: 15 amino acids. In germline, CDR1 is SGHVS, CDR2 FQNEAQ. In DNA, the CDR3 is TGTGCCAGCAGCTCTAGCGGGGGGCCCTACAATGAGCAGTTCTTC. Translated, it gives CASSSSGGPYNEQFF.

The chain couples TRBV5-1 to TRBJ2-5; TRBD1 might be the D (6 bases). Germline loops: CDR1 SGHRS, CDR2 YFSETQ. V lost 2 bases and J 1 base, leaving 12 bases between the germline ends. The CDR3 covers 15 residues. The CDR3 DNA reads TGCGCCAGCAGCTTAGTCAGGGGAGCCCAAGAGACCCAGTACTTC. Amino acid sequence: CASSLVRGAQETQYF.

The gene calls are TRBV5-4 and TRBJ2-5; 7 positions agree with TRBD2. This CDR3 contains 12 residues. CDR1 SGHNT and CDR2 YYREEE come from the germline V gene (reference sequence). V shed 10 bases and J 4 bases; nucleotides not matched to a gene: 7. CDR3: CAGGEGPETQYF. The CDR3 DNA reads as TGTGCCGGGGGGGAGGGGCCAGAGACCCAGTACTTC.

The chain joins TRBV5-1 to TRBJ2-2; D remains ambiguous. Germline V gives CDR1 SGHRS, CDR2 YFSETQ. The V end was cut by 2 bases, the J end by 1 base, with 9 bases between. This CDR3 is built from 15 residues. CDR3: CASSFQAVNTGELFF. In DNA form, the CDR3 reads TGCGCCAGCAGCTTCCAGGCTGTGAACACCGGGGAGCTGTTTTTT.

The rearrangement joins TRBV2 to TRBJ2-3; tentative D call: TRBD2 (7 bases). The CDR3 sequence is 18 residues long. From germline, CDR1 is SNHLY and CDR2 FYNNEI. Between the trimmed V and J ends, which lost 0 bases and 1 base, there was a span of 17 bases. The CDR3 is CASSEALGGAGGTDTQYF. Here the CDR3 DNA reads TGTGCCAGCAGTGAAGCGCTGGGGGGGGCCGGGGGCACAGATACGCAGTATTTT. Full variable domain (remainder filled in from reference TRBV2 and TRBJ2-3): EPEVTQTPSHQVTQMGQEVILRCVPISNHLYFYWYRQILGQKVEFLVSFYNNEISEKSEIFDDQFSVERPDGSNFTLKIRSTKLEDSAMYFCASSEALGGAGGTDTQYFGPGTRLTVL.

J is TRBJ2-3 and V is TRBV6-4, with 13 bases lining up with TRBD2. Germline assignment: CDR1 MRHNA and CDR2 SNTAGT. The CDR3 runs 15 residues. V lost 0 bases to trimming and J lost 10 bases; unmatched junction nucleotides: 4. CDR3 DNA sequence: TGTGCCAGCAGTGACTCGACTAGCGGGGGGAGTGCGCAGTATTTT. Amino acid sequence: CASSDSTSGGSAQYF.

The chain carries TRBV19 and TRBJ1-1; the D gene is possibly TRBD1 (5 bases). Trimming pared 4 bases from V and 1 base from J, leaving 10 bases between. The CDR3 contains 14 residues. Germline CDR1 is LNHDA and CDR2 is SQIVND (reference sequence). The CDR3 spells CASSTGVWNTEAFF. The CDR3, as DNA: TGTGCCAGTAGTACGGGGGTCTGGAACACTGAAGCTTTCTTT.

This sequence joins TRBV19 and TRBJ1-1; 7 bases align to TRBD1. The CDR3 has 13 amino acids. V shed 10 bases and J 8 bases; nucleotides not matched to a gene: 13. From germline, CDR1 is LNHDA and CDR2 SQIVND (reference sequence). CDR3 sequence (DNA): TGTGCCACCGCAAACCGGGACAGACTCGAAGCTTTCTTT. As protein: CATANRDRLEAFF.

The chain's CDR3 is CASNRRDTFNSPLHF. CDR3 DNA sequence: TGTGCCAGCAATAGACGGGACACCTTTAATTCACCCCTCCACTTT. The V gene is TRBV6-6, the J gene TRBJ1-6; maybe TRBD1 (6 bases). The CDR3 extends over 15 amino acids. The germline V and J ends were trimmed by 7 bases and 6 bases, with 16 bases remaining between them. Germline CDR1 is MNHNY and CDR2 is SVGAGI (reference sequence).

The gene calls are TRBV9 and TRBJ2-7, with TRBD2 matching 7 bases. The CDR3 runs to 15 residues. Germline V gene data show CDR1 as SGDLS and CDR2 as YYNGEE. J gave up 0 bases and V 0 bases, and 3 bases lay outside the gene matches. The CDR3 DNA reads as TGTGCCAGCAGCGTAGGACTAGCCAGCTCCTACGAGCAGTACTTC. This encodes CASSVGLASSYEQYF. Supplemented by reference TRBV9 and TRBJ2-7, the full variable domain reads DSGVTQTPKHLITATGQRVTLRCSPRSGDLSVYWYQQSLDQGLQFLIQYYNGEERAKGNILERFSAQQFPDLHSELNLSSLELGDSALYFCASSVGLASSYEQYFGPGTRLTVT.

A remark on this clone: One end of the junction varies from germline; a read error may be responsible. This chain uses TRBV28 with TRBJ1-2, with a weak D call TRBD1 (6 bases). Germline lookup yields CDR1 MDHEN and CDR2 SYDVKM. CDR3 size: 13 residues. CDR3 DNA sequence: TGTGCCAGCAGTCCCCCCAGGGGCTATGGCTACACTTTC. This codes for CASSPPRGYGYTF.

The chain carries TRBV6-1 and TRBJ2-7; a possible D gene is TRBD2 (5 bases). The V and J ends lost 1 base and 1 base respectively, with 11 bases between them. Germline CDR1 reads MNHNS; CDR2 reads SASEGT. The CDR3 contains 15 residues. CDR3 nucleotides: TGTGCCAGCAGTGAAGGTAGCGACGCATCCTACGAGCAGTACTTC. This encodes CASSEGSDASYEQYF.